What follows are 20 T cell receptor beta chains derived from one specimen sequenced in a study of blood T cell repertoires in COVID-19. Clones were read by immunoSEQ multiplex PCR, and TCRdb kept only the in-frame ones, dropping some. The sample contains around 280,000 clones, around 91% of which appear only once. Specimen: PBMCs or T cells enriched from blood (not recorded which). The receptors were sampled from a young woman with acute COVID-19.

The chain joins TRBV19 to TRBJ1-6, with 8 positions matching TRBD1. The CDR3 length is 14 residues. Germline CDR1 is LNHDA and CDR2 is SQIVND (reference sequence). The V segment lost 6 bases and the J segment 7 bases; nucleotides outside the gene matches: 5. This chain's CDR3 is CASRGQVTNSPLHF. In nucleotides, the CDR3 is TGTGCCAGTAGGGGACAGGTGACCAATTCACCCCTCCACTTT.

The chain uses TRBV7-8 and TRBJ2-1; 7 bases align to TRBD2. Germline V lookup: CDR1 SGHVS, CDR2 FQNEAQ. This CDR3 region has 16 residues. The J segment lost 0 bases and the V segment lost 6 bases, leaving 8 bases of the junction unmatched. In DNA, the CDR3 is TGTGCCAGCAGTCCAACTAGCGTCGGCTCCTACAATGAGCAGTTCTTC. Encoded protein: CASSPTSVGSYNEQFF.

This clone was counted once. The CDR3 protein is CASSATSESYEQYF. Here the CDR3 DNA reads TGTGCCAGCAGCGCTACCAGCGAAAGCTACGAGCAGTACTTC. The chain has TRBV6-5 and TRBJ2-7; D is unresolved. CDR3 length: 14 residues. V lost 6 bases and J 3 bases, leaving 15 bases between the germline ends. Germline V CDR1 and CDR2: MNHEY, SVGAGI.

The CDR3 protein is CASSPGQHSDGYTF. CDR3 nucleotide sequence: TGTGCCAGCTCCCCAGGGCAGCACAGCGATGGCTACACCTTC. The J gene is TRBJ1-2, the V gene TRBV7-8; D possibly corresponds to TRBD1 (5 bases). The length of the CDR3 is 14 residues. Trimming took 8 bases from V and 6 from J, leaving 19 bases between them. The germline V gene encodes CDR1 SGHVS and CDR2 FQNEAQ.

CDR3 coding DNA: TGTGCCAGTAGTATGGAGGGGCGCCAAGAGACCCAGTACTTC. This encodes CASSMEGRQETQYF. V is TRBV19 and J is TRBJ2-5, with D possibly TRBD2 on 6 matching bases. CDR3 length equals 14 residues. CDR1 LNHDA and CDR2 SQIVND come from the germline V gene (reference sequence). Trimming cost V 3 bases and J 1 base, with 9 bases left between them.

V and J are TRBV27 and TRBJ1-2; TRBD1 matches at 8 bases. The CDR3 runs to 14 residues. Germline CDR1 MNHEY, CDR2 SMNVEV (reference sequence). Trimming took 4 bases from V and 7 from J; bases not matched to a gene: 8. The CDR3: CASSSRQGFGGYTF. In DNA form, the CDR3 reads TGTGCCAGCAGTTCACGACAGGGGTTCGGTGGCTACACCTTC.

This clone came up a few times. The chain is built from TRBV19 and TRBJ1-6, with 7 bases that match TRBD1. The CDR3 totals 13 residues. CDR1 is LNHDA and CDR2 is SQIVND in the germline V gene (reference sequence). J gave up 9 bases and V 6 bases, and 5 bases lay outside the gene matches. CDR3 residues: CASRTGIGSPLHF. DNA for the CDR3: TGTGCCAGTAGGACAGGGATCGGTTCACCCCTCCACTTT.

The genes are TRBV11-2 and TRBJ2-1; 7 bases map to TRBD2. This CDR3 contains 15 residues. With V trimmed by 3 bases and J by 0 bases, 2 bases remained unmatched. Germline-derived CDR1 and CDR2 are SGHAT and FQNNGV. The CDR3 loop reads CASSLSGTSYNEQFF. As DNA, the CDR3 is TGTGCCAGCAGCTTGAGCGGGACCTCCTACAATGAGCAGTTCTTC.

V usage is TRBV7-8 and J usage is TRBJ2-5; D unclear. V lost 5 bases, J lost 0 bases, and 4 bases lay in between. Per the germline V gene, CDR1 is SGHVS and CDR2 is FQNEAQ. The CDR3 covers 12 residues. CDR3 sequence: CASSPYQETQYF. The DNA for the CDR3 is TGTGCCAGCAGCCCGTACCAAGAGACCCAGTACTTC.

The J gene is TRBJ1-3, the V gene TRBV6-6; D is unresolved. Per the germline V gene, CDR1 is MNHNY and CDR2 is SVGAGI (reference sequence). V gave up 5 bases and J gave up 0 bases, with 14 bases separating them. The CDR3 is 16 amino acids. CDR3 in amino acids: CASSRRVSRSGNTIYF. The CDR3 DNA reads as TGTGCCAGCAGTCGACGAGTCTCCCGCTCTGGAAACACCATATATTTT.

The chain recombines TRBV10-2 with TRBJ1-5; TRBD1 is a possible D gene (5 bases). V dropped 4 bases and J dropped 2 bases, with 12 bases sitting between them. The germline V gene has CDR1 WSHSY and CDR2 SAAADI. The CDR3 spans 15 residues. CDR3 in amino acids: CASSGTVGGNQPQHF. The DNA of the CDR3 is TGCGCCAGCAGTGGGACGGTAGGGGGCAATCAGCCCCAGCATTTT.

In this sample, this clone turned up once. V usage is TRBV19 and J usage is TRBJ2-7; TRBD2 aligns across 8 bases. CDR3 length equals 15 residues. The trim removed 5 bases at V and 3 bases at J, leaving 9 bases unmatched. The germline V gene has CDR1 LNHDA and CDR2 SQIVND (reference sequence). CDR3: CASSGPGTSNYEQYF. In DNA, the CDR3 is TGTGCCAGTAGTGGGCCCGGGACTAGTAACTACGAGCAGTACTTC.

The rearrangement uses TRBV6-6 and TRBJ2-1; TRBD2 matches 9 bases. The CDR3 totals 15 residues. Per the germline V gene, CDR1 is MNHNY and CDR2 is SVGAGI (reference sequence). Trimming cost V 4 bases and J 8 bases; bases outside gene matches: 9. This chain's CDR3 is CASSSTGTSLDEQFF. Written as DNA, the CDR3 is TGTGCCAGCAGTTCAACCGGGACTAGCCTCGATGAGCAGTTCTTC.

The chain is built from TRBV7-9 and TRBJ1-2, with 9 nucleotides matching TRBD1. This CDR3 is 15 amino acids long. Looked up from germline, CDR1 is SEHNR and CDR2 is FQNEAQ (reference sequence). J was trimmed by 5 bases and V by 5 bases; bases with no gene match: 9. This CDR3 reads CASSPTGGAPYGYTF. DNA for the CDR3: TGTGCCAGCAGCCCTACAGGGGGCGCCCCGTATGGCTACACCTTC.

This clone was seen just once. The chain has TRBV6-2 or TRBV6-3 and TRBJ2-7, with TRBD2 matching 15 bases. Germline CDR1 and CDR2: MNHEY and SVGEGT. J was trimmed by 1 base and V by 6 bases; bases with no gene match: 7. The CDR3 spans 17 residues. The CDR3 coding sequence is TGTGCCAGCAGCTGGACTAGCGGGAGGGTCCCTTCCTACGAGCAGTACTTC. Translating gives CASSWTSGRVPSYEQYF.

The chain is built from TRBV19 and TRBJ1-5; D may be TRBD1 (5 bases). This CDR3 has 12 amino acids. Looked up from germline, CDR1 is LNHDA and CDR2 is SQIVND (reference sequence). The V and J ends lost 7 bases and 11 bases respectively, with 15 bases between them. The CDR3, as DNA: TGTGCCAGTATGGGTATTGGGGGGGCCCAGCATTTT. Translation: CASMGIGGAQHF.

The rearrangement links TRBV5-4 to TRBJ1-6, with a possible D match to TRBD1 (6 bases). Trimming took off 4 bases at V and 7 bases at J, with 18 bases between the two ends. The CDR3 covers 16 residues. Germline V gene data show CDR1 as SGHNT and CDR2 as YYREEE (reference sequence). Here the CDR3 DNA reads TGTGCCAGCAGCCTCCTCGGTGGACAGCGCAATTCACCCCTCCACTTT. This encodes CASSLLGGQRNSPLHF.

This chain connects TRBV18 to TRBJ1-1; maybe TRBD1 (6 bases). The CDR3 runs 17 residues. V was pared by 6 bases and J by 7 bases, with 27 bases between. Per the germline V gene, CDR1 is KGHSH and CDR2 is LQKENI. DNA for the CDR3: TGTGCCAGCTCCCTAGGCATGTTCCGCCCCACAGGGTATGAAGCTTTCTTT. Its protein is CASSLGMFRPTGYEAFF. Looking up the rest from reference TRBV18 and TRBJ1-1 gives the full variable domain: NAGVMQNPRHLVRRRGQEARLRCSPMKGHSHVYWYRQLPEEGLKFMVYLQKENIIDESGMPKERFSAEFPKEGPSILRIQQVVRGDSAAYFCASSLGMFRPTGYEAFFGQGTRLTVV.

The chain is built from TRBV9 and TRBJ1-2; 7 positions match TRBD1. With V trimmed by 2 bases and J by 4 bases, 2 bases remained unmatched. The CDR3 length is 13 residues. Germline lookup yields CDR1 SGDLS and CDR2 YYNGEE. In DNA, the CDR3 is TGTGCCAGCAGCGTGGACAGGAGCTATGGCTACACCTTC. This gives the protein CASSVDRSYGYTF.

The CDR3, as DNA: TGTGCCAGCAGCACAACCGGGACAGTCAATAGGCCCCAGCATTTT. Translated: CASSTTGTVNRPQHF. The V call is TRBV9, the J call TRBJ1-5, with TRBD1 identical over 7 bases. This CDR3 has 15 amino acids. In germline, CDR1 is SGDLS, CDR2 YYNGEE. The V gene end was trimmed by 4 bases and the J gene end by 9 bases; junction bases not matched to a gene: 13.